The source of this T cell receptor (beta chain) is a study of T cell repertoires in cytomegalovirus infection. This CDR3 is 13 amino acids long. V was cut by 4 bases and J by 5 bases, with 11 bases left in between. Germline V CDR1 and CDR2: SGHTA, FQGNSA. Regarding this clonotype: The antigen is undetermined.

TCRdb reanalysed the reads using MiXCR and keeps one entry per CDR3 protein. The table includes 550,000 to 850,000 distinct CDR3 sequences, 33% detected once. This specimen was cultured PBMCs, taken from culture after CMV antigen stimulation. The TCR was taken from a human donor in good health (CMV status not recorded). Some clones in this sample may be carry-over from other donors' samples. V and J are TRBV7-2 and TRBJ2-5, with D tentatively TRBD2 (5 bases). The CDR3 DNA follows: TGTGCCAGCAGCTCTTATACGGGGGAGACCCAGTACTTC. Its protein product is CASSSYTGETQYF.